This is a list of T cell receptor beta chains from one sample in a study of CD8 T cells in Susac syndrome. TCRdb re-derived calls from the immunoSEQ multiplex PCR reads in MiXCR, one entry per CDR3 protein. The table shows roughly 150,000 distinct CDR3 sequences, with roughly 96% occurring only once. Sequenced material: CD4+ T cells from PBMCs. These receptors originate from a human donor with Susac syndrome. CDR3s include the opening cysteine and the closing phenylalanine or tryptophan. D genes are given only for firm matches. Not every row has a clone size; where given, it reads once, few, many or a size class.

j_call d_call clone_size v_call cdr3_nt cdr3_aa
TRBJ2-5 TRBD2 - TRBV20-1 TGCAGTGCTAGAGGACTAGCGGGGGGGACCCAGTACTTC CSARGLAGGTQYF
TRBJ2-1 - - TRBV29-1 TGCAGCGTCCCCCCGGGGAGCTCCTACAATGAGCAGTTCTTC CSVPPGSSYNEQFF
TRBJ2-3 TRBD2 - TRBV9 TGTGCCAGCAGCGTGTGGGGGGGGACGCAGTATTTT CASSVWGGTQYF
TRBJ2-5 - - TRBV20-1 TGCAGTGCTACCCCCAACAGGGTGAGAGAGACCCAGTACTTC CSATPNRVRETQYF
TRBJ2-3 TRBD2 - TRBV20-1 TGCAGTGGCCTCACTAGCGGGGCAGCTGGGACGCAGTATTTT CSGLTSGAAGTQYF
TRBJ1-1 - - TRBV5-4 TGTGCCAGCAGCCCTGGGGGGGGCACGAGCACTGAAGCTTTCTTT CASSPGGGTSTEAFF
TRBJ1-1 - - TRBV5-1 TGCGCCAGCCGAAGGATGGAAAACACTGAAGCTTTCTTT CASRRMENTEAFF
TRBJ2-1 - - TRBV4-1 TGCGCCAGCCGCAGCCACAAGGCAAGATACAATGAGCAGTTCTTC CASRSHKARYNEQFF
TRBJ1-5 - - TRBV2 TGTGCCAGCAGTGAAGTCGTCGGTCTTGGGCCCCAGCATTTT CASSEVVGLGPQHF
TRBJ2-1 TRBD2 - TRBV6-4 TGTGCCAGCAGCCGATTACTAGCGGGGCACAATGAGCAGTTCTTC CASSRLLAGHNEQFF
TRBJ2-1 TRBD2 - TRBV20-1 TGCAGTGCTACCGGAGCGGGGGGCAACAATGAGCAGTTCTTC CSATGAGGNNEQFF
TRBJ2-7 TRBD1 - TRBV20-1 TGCAGTGCTAGACAGGGGGCGAACGAGCAGTACTTC CSARQGANEQYF
TRBJ1-1 - - TRBV20-1 TGCAGTGCTCGCCCGGCGGGGACATACGAAGCTTTCTTT CSARPAGTYEAFF
TRBJ1-6 - - TRBV5-1 TGCGCCAGCAGAAGTGGGACGGTCGAGACACCCCTCCACTTT CASRSGTVETPLHF
TRBJ2-7 TRBD2 - TRBV5-8 TGTGCCAGCAGCTACCTATCCGGGAGGGTACCCGAGCAGTACTTC CASSYLSGRVPEQYF
TRBJ1-3 - - TRBV29-1 TGCAGCGGACACGGAGGAAACACCATATATTTT CSGHGGNTIYF
TRBJ2-5 - few TRBV11-3 TGTGCCAGCAGCTTAGGGGGGATGGAGACCCAGTACTTC CASSLGGMETQYF
TRBJ2-5 TRBD2 - TRBV20-1 TGCAGTTCGACTAGCGGGGCCCAAGAGACCCAGTACTTC CSSTSGAQETQYF
TRBJ1-2 - once TRBV23-1 TGCGCCAGCGGAGGACTCCTGCCCTATGGCTACACCTTC CASGGLLPYGYTF
TRBJ2-3 - - TRBV7-9 TGTGCCAGCAGCTTAAGGCTCCACACAGATACGCAGTATTTT CASSLRLHTDTQYF
TRBJ2-2 - - TRBV12-3/TRBV12-4 TGTGCCAGCAGTTTCGGGCAGGGCGAGACCGGGGAGCTGTTTTTT CASSFGQGETGELFF
TRBJ2-5 - - TRBV2 TGTGCCAGCAGGGGCGAAGAGACCCAGTACTTC CASRGEETQYF
TRBJ1-1 TRBD1 - TRBV6-5 TGTGCCAGCAGTATTCACCGGGACAGGGGGCCAGCTTTCTTT CASSIHRDRGPAFF
TRBJ2-5 - - TRBV5-4 TGTGCCAGCAGCAGGACAGTGTACCAAGAGACCCAGTACTTC CASSRTVYQETQYF
TRBJ2-5 - - TRBV12-3/TRBV12-4 TGTGCCAGCAGTTTACAGCCCCAATGGGAGACCCAGTACTTC CASSLQPQWETQYF
TRBJ2-7 TRBD2 - TRBV9 TGTGCCAGCAGCGTAGCCCCTAGCGGGGTCGGGAACGAGCAGTACTTC CASSVAPSGVGNEQYF
TRBJ1-2 TRBD1 - TRBV12-3/TRBV12-4 TGTGCCAGCAGTTTCCCCAGGACAGGGGGCGAGATCTACACCTTC CASSFPRTGGEIYTF